This T cell receptor beta chain was retrieved from a study of T cell changes during pregnancy in multiple sclerosis. Repertoires were generated with immunoSEQ multiplex PCR, while TCRdb's copy carries only in-frame clones and drops some. The sample contains fewer than 70,000 clones, roughly 92% of which appear only once. Germline V CDR1 and CDR2: MNHNS, SASEGT. V lost 4 bases to trimming and J lost 4 bases; unmatched junction nucleotides: 5. The CDR3 loop spans 16 amino acids. The TCR sequence derives from a female donor with multiple sclerosis, enrolled in a pregnancy study. The sample consisted of peripheral blood, taken in the second trimester of pregnancy. This rearrangement joins TRBV6-1 to TRBJ2-3; TRBD2 matches at 13 bases. The CDR3 nucleotides are TGTGCCAGCAGTGGAGGGACTAGCGGGATGGCAGATACGCAGTATTTT. This encodes CASSGGTSGMADTQYF.